Listed below are T cell receptor beta chains from one sample, sequenced in a study of T cells in Graves' hyperthyroidism and ophthalmopathy. TCRdb redid the calling of the multiplex PCR reads with MiXCR, one entry per CDR3 protein. The data hold some 510,000 distinct CDR3 sequences, with less than 25% observed a single time. Sequenced: blood. The receptors originated from a man younger than 35 with Graves' hyperthyroidism. Both conserved end residues are part of each CDR3. Each record gives: clone size, V gene, CDR3 protein. Clone size is given for some rows only: seen once, a few or many times, or a class if the clone is expanded.

>NA|TRBV10-3
CAISDKWGAQPQHF
>many|TRBV29-1
CSVRVQGELNTEAFF
>few|TRBV2
CASRPGISYEQYF
>many|TRBV20-1
CSARDLDRGYTEAFF
>few|TRBV12-3/TRBV12-4
CASSLGGPYNQPQHF
>many|TRBV3-1
CASSQGQGGGQPQHF
>NA|TRBV12-3/TRBV12-4
CASTRGEGYEQYF
>many|TRBV7-9
CASTTGLDTEAFF
>many|TRBV25-1
CASSRQGNGYTF
>NA|TRBV10-3
CAISLDRAYEQYF
>many|TRBV4-2
CASSQEAVSRETQYF
>once|TRBV7-2
CASSQGVRGEQYF
>few|TRBV7-2
CASSITSGPYEQYF
>many|TRBV11-2
CASSFGPETQYF
>few|TRBV5-5
CASGYRDRETDTQYF
>few|TRBV5-1
CASSLLGLGQGADTQYF
>NA|TRBV11-1
CASSLVGRGGPGANVLTF
>once|TRBV12-3/TRBV12-4
CASSPNPLSRGYTF
>NA|TRBV7-2
CASSLAPWGQGYEQYF
>NA|TRBV6-2/TRBV6-3
CASSFRQDSPYEQYF
>NA|TRBV6-1
CASSFRGGNSPLHF
>many|TRBV20-1
CSARLPVTYEQYF
>few|TRBV20-1
CSARLGGQVLNIQYF
>many|TRBV12-5
CARSGNGSFSYEQYF
>few|TRBV4-1
CASSRKDWEGYEQYF
>many|TRBV28
CASRMGQLYSNQPQHF
>NA|TRBV11-2
CASSLEGSRANYGYTF
>once|TRBV19
CASSPPLGTSSYEQYF
>NA|TRBV12-3/TRBV12-4
CASGPDGSYEQYF
>many|TRBV20-1
CSAGTGVNTEAFF
>many|TRBV24-1
CATGGTSTDTQYF
>many|TRBV6-1
CASSESRDWPYEQYF
>NA|TRBV4-1
CASSHRAVQETQYF
>few|TRBV11-2
CASSLDFRGAGEQYF
>NA|TRBV6-2/TRBV6-3
CASKSLAGVETQYF
>few|TRBV9
CASSVSGGSSYEQYF
>NA|TRBV2
CASSEGPILAGSYEQYF
>NA|TRBV6-2/TRBV6-3
CASSYLGWDIKYF
>NA|TRBV4-3
CASSPAFTGSETQYF
>NA|TRBV20-1
CSSRTDSMNTEAFF
>many|TRBV12-3/TRBV12-4
CASSSSTGSSKNIQYF
>many|TRBV4-1
CASSPAGANTEAFF
>many|TRBV11-2
CASSPDRGPYQPQHF
>many|TRBV5-5
CASLNLNTEAFF
>NA|TRBV12-3/TRBV12-4
CASSLSGQGSQPQHF
>few|TRBV15
CATSSIRYSNQPQHF
>many|TRBV27
CASSGGFEQYF
>NA|TRBV7-9
CASSSPRGKETQYF
>NA|TRBV5-1
CASSSSPTNTEAFF